The table lists the clone carrying this TCR beta chain with a few counts. TCRdb re-called the RACE reads with MiXCR, one entry per CDR3 protein. The profile shows more than 100,000 distinct CDR3 sequences, about 13% of them singletons. This CDR3 spans 20 amino acids. Between the trimmed V and J ends, which lost 5 bases and 0 bases, there was a span of 23 bases. The germline CDR1 and CDR2 sequences are LGHNA and YSLEER. This entry is derived from a study of human T cells and chemical hapten exposure. The sample's time point: patch test 1, 2 weeks after DPC sensitization. Specified treatment: therapeutic diphenylcyclopropenone sensitization with weekly scalp DPC.

This receptor was taken from a man between 18 and 35 years old with alopecia areata. Some clones in this sample may be carry-over from other donors' samples. This rearrangement joins TRBV4-3 to TRBJ1-6; no clear D. The source material was whole blood, sampled in connection with sensitization to the hapten diphenylcyclopropenone (DPC). CDR3 sequence (DNA): TGCGCCAGCAGCGCTCAAGGAAGTGGGAAACCGAGCTCCTATAATTCACCCCTCCACTTT. Its protein product is CASSAQGSGKPSSYNSPLHF.